Shown below are 20 T cell receptor beta chains from a single sample sequenced in a study of cytomegalovirus exposure and HLA in healthy donors (dated by TCRdb to the late 2010s). The library came from the immunoSEQ multiplex PCR assay. For the multiplex PCR, a mixture combining 60 forward primers for TCR Vbeta segments and 13 reverse primers for TCR Jbeta segments was used. TCRdb mirrors the immuneACCESS table, restricted to in-frame sequences. Some clones are absent from its copies; in checked studies, under half trace to an unresolved V gene, and the reason for the others is unknown. In this sample the table shows some 130,000 clones, around 63% of which occur a single time. 1.5% to 2% of the sample is held by the ten biggest clonotypes. Sequencing was performed on PBMCs. These receptors were collected from a human donor in good health.

This clone was seen a handful of times. The chain uses TRBV28 and TRBJ2-7; 9 positions match TRBD2. J gave up 1 base and V 7 bases, and 11 bases lay outside the gene matches. The CDR3 is made up of 16 amino acids. Germline V gene data show CDR1 as MDHEN and CDR2 as SYDVKM. The CDR3 DNA is TGTGCCAGCACCCTTCAAGGCGGGAGGGGGTCCTACGAGCAGTACTTC. Translated: CASTLQGGRGSYEQYF.

As DNA, the CDR3 is TGTGCCAGCGGGACGGGACTGTCTAACTATGGCTACACCTTC. Its protein is CASGTGLSNYGYTF. The rearrangement links TRBV25-1 to TRBJ1-2, with D possibly matching TRBD1 (5 bases). V gave up 8 bases and J gave up 0 bases, with 13 bases separating them. The CDR3 spans 14 residues. Germline assignment: CDR1 MGHDK and CDR2 SYGVNS.

In its sample, this clone was seen a few times. V usage is TRBV29-1 and J usage is TRBJ1-2; 10 nucleotides line up with TRBD1. J gave up 6 bases and V 8 bases, and 12 bases lay outside the gene matches. This CDR3 has 14 amino acids. CDR1 and CDR2 from the germline V gene are SQVTM and ANQGSEA. CDR3 nucleotides: TGCAGCACGTCTTTGGGACAGGGGATCGATGGCTACACCTTC. Translation: CSTSLGQGIDGYTF.

The chain has TRBV7-3 and TRBJ2-7, with a possible D match to TRBD2 (7 bases). This CDR3 has 15 amino acids. V was trimmed by 2 bases and J by 2 bases, leaving 13 bases between them. Germline CDR1 reads SGHTA; CDR2 reads FQGTGA. The CDR3 region is CASSLGGGRAYEQYF. The CDR3 DNA sequence: TGTGCCAGCAGCTTAGGGGGGGGCAGAGCCTACGAGCAGTACTTC.

V usage is TRBV25-1 and J usage is TRBJ2-1; the match to TRBD2 covers 9 bases. This CDR3 contains 15 residues. Trimming took 5 bases from V and 7 from J; bases not matched to a gene: 9. Germline V gene sequence: CDR1 MGHDK, CDR2 SYGVNS. The CDR3 nucleotides read TGTGCCAGCAGTCTTAGCGGGAGAGCAGTGAATGAGCAGTTCTTC. Translation: CASSLSGRAVNEQFF. Together with reference TRBV25-1 and TRBJ2-1, the CDR3 gives the full variable domain: EADIYQTPRYLVIGTGKKITLECSQTMGHDKMYWYQQDPGMELHLIHYSYGVNSTEKGDLSSESTVSRIRTEHFPLTLESARPSHTSQYLCASSLSGRAVNEQFFGPGTRLTVL.

The gene calls are TRBV28 and TRBJ2-5, with 14 bases aligning to TRBD2. This CDR3 comprises 16 residues. The ends lost 3 bases at V and 5 bases at J; junction bases unmatched: 5. The germline CDR1 and CDR2 sequences are MDHEN and SYDVKM. CDR3 bases: TGTGCCAGCAGTTTGGGACTAGCGGGAGTTCGGGAGACCCAGTACTTC. This sequence encodes CASSLGLAGVRETQYF.

This chain uses TRBV7-2 with TRBJ2-1, with a tentative D call TRBD2 (6 bases). Germline V CDR1 and CDR2: SGHTA, FQGNSA. The V and J ends lost 1 base and 9 bases respectively, with 13 bases between them. The CDR3 is 14 residues long. The CDR3 region is CASSLVGGRVEQFF. The CDR3 DNA is TGTGCCAGCAGCTTAGTGGGAGGTCGGGTTGAGCAGTTCTTC.

This clone was counted a single time. This chain joins TRBV6-5 and TRBJ1-1; D might be TRBD1 (5 bases). With 6 bases removed from V and 8 bases from J, the gap between germline ends came to 13 bases. The CDR3 extends over 12 amino acids. The germline CDR1 and CDR2 sequences are MNHEY and SVGAGI. For the CDR3, the DNA is TGTGCCAGCAGACAAGGACGGACAGAAGCTTTCTTT. Protein: CASRQGRTEAFF.

The chain uses TRBV27 and TRBJ1-3, with D hard to call. There are 16 residues in the CDR3. Germline V gene sequence: CDR1 MNHEY, CDR2 SMNVEV (reference sequence). Trimming left V 6 bases short and J 0 bases short, with 15 bases between. The CDR3 loop is CASSRSPGSSGNTIYF. The CDR3 DNA reads as TGTGCCAGCAGCCGATCACCAGGAAGCTCTGGAAACACCATATATTTT.

This clone was picked up one time. The rearrangement joins TRBV11-3 to TRBJ2-1; 13 bases are a match to TRBD2. The CDR3 has 15 residues. From germline, CDR1 is SGHNT and CDR2 YENEEA. V gave up 3 bases and J gave up 5 bases; unmatched junction bases: 1. The CDR3 DNA reads as TGTGCCAGCAGCTTCGGGACTAGCGGGAACAATGAGCAGTTCTTC. Its translation is CASSFGTSGNNEQFF.

This chain joins TRBV11-2 and TRBJ2-3; tentatively, D is TRBD2 (6 bases). The V end lost 7 bases, the J end lost 0 bases, and 8 bases lay between the germline ends. The germline gives CDR1 SGHAT, CDR2 FQNNGV. The CDR3 loop spans 13 amino acids. The CDR3 spells CASIAASTDTQYF. The CDR3 bases are TGTGCCAGCATAGCGGCTAGCACAGATACGCAGTATTTT.

The chain couples TRBV10-3 to TRBJ1-4; D is ambiguous. Germline values: CDR1 ENHRY, CDR2 SYGVKD. The CDR3 loop spans 15 amino acids. The ends were cut back, 1 base at V and 0 bases at J, with 6 bases in the middle. CDR3 region: CAISEWAATNEKLFF. CDR3 DNA sequence: TGTGCCATCAGTGAGTGGGCAGCAACTAATGAAAAACTGTTTTTT.

As regards this clone: Compared with germline, one end of the junction differs, possibly owing to a read error. The rearrangement links TRBV7-9 to TRBJ2-5; no clear D gene. There are 12 residues in the CDR3. CDR1 is SEHNR, CDR2 FQNEAQ, per germline (reference sequence). The DNA of the CDR3 is TGTGCCAGCAGCCCGAACCAGGAGACCCAGTACTTC. Translation gives CASSPNQETQYF. Looking up the rest from reference TRBV7-9 and TRBJ2-5 gives the full variable domain: DTGVSQNPRHKITKRGQNVTFRCDPISEHNRLYWYRQTLGQGPEFLTYFQNEAQLEKSRLLSDRFSAERPKGSFSTLEIQRTEQGDSAMYLCASSPNQETQYFGPGTRLLVL.

The chain couples TRBV28 to TRBJ1-5; D may be TRBD1 (6 bases). CDR3 length: 15 residues. The germline V gene encodes CDR1 MDHEN and CDR2 SYDVKM. Trimming took off 3 bases at V and 7 bases at J, with 16 bases between the two ends. The CDR3 sequence: CASSFFNRDLQPQHF. For the CDR3, the DNA is TGTGCCAGCAGTTTCTTTAACAGGGACCTCCAGCCCCAGCATTTT.

CDR3 sequence (DNA): TGTGCCAGTAGTATAGCCAGGGACAATGAGCAGTTCTTC. It specifies CASSIARDNEQFF. This chain connects TRBV19 to TRBJ2-1; a weak D match, TRBD1 (5 bases). The germline V and J ends were trimmed by 1 base and 5 bases, with 6 bases remaining between them. The CDR3 length is 13 residues. CDR1 is LNHDA and CDR2 is SQIVND in the germline V gene (reference sequence).

The rearrangement joins TRBV11-2 to TRBJ2-5, with TRBD2 matching over 10 bases. Germline V gene data show CDR1 as SGHAT and CDR2 as FQNNGV. The trim removed 5 bases at V and 3 bases at J, leaving 9 bases unmatched. The CDR3 has 16 residues. The CDR3 here is CASSRSSGRPEETQYF. In nucleotides, the CDR3 is TGTGCCAGCAGCCGGAGTAGCGGGAGGCCTGAAGAGACCCAGTACTTC.

This clone was counted a few times. The chain combines TRBV7-8 with TRBJ2-2, with 13 positions matching TRBD2. The trim removed 5 bases at V and 5 bases at J, leaving 8 bases unmatched. Per germline, CDR1 SGHVS and CDR2 FQNEAQ. This CDR3 comprises 17 residues. CDR3 sequence reads: CASSPRTSGGKTGELFF. For the CDR3, the DNA is TGTGCCAGCAGCCCGCGGACTAGCGGGGGTAAAACCGGGGAGCTGTTTTTT. The variable domain in full, completed from reference TRBV7-8 and TRBJ2-2, reads GAGVSQSPRYKVAKRGQDVALRCDPISGHVSLFWYQQALGQGPEFLTYFQNEAQLDKSGLPSDRFFAERPEGSVSTLKIQRTQQEDSAVYLCASSPRTSGGKTGELFFGEGSRLTVL.

The V call is TRBV7-6, the J call TRBJ2-7, with D unclear. Germline V gene data show CDR1 as SGHVS and CDR2 as FNYEAQ. CDR3 length: 11 residues. V shed 2 bases and J shed 6 bases, with 5 bases lying between them. The CDR3 coding sequence is TGTGCCAGCAGCTTAACGGGCGAGCAGTACTTC. It codes for CASSLTGEQYF.

This clone was observed a few times. The rearrangement uses TRBV4-2 and TRBJ2-1; maybe TRBD2 (6 bases). Deletions cut 3 bases from V and 4 bases from J, with 13 bases between. The CDR3 is 15 residues long. Germline V gives CDR1 LGHNA, CDR2 YNFKEQ. The CDR3 spells CASSQEGVGYNEQFF. The DNA of the CDR3 is TGTGCCAGCAGCCAGGAGGGAGTAGGTTACAATGAGCAGTTCTTC.

This sequence joins TRBV7-9 and TRBJ2-7, with 7 positions matching TRBD2. Per germline, CDR1 SEHNR and CDR2 FQNEAQ (reference sequence). The V segment lost 4 bases and the J segment 4 bases; nucleotides outside the gene matches: 7. CDR3 size: 14 residues. The CDR3 DNA sequence: TGTGCCAGCAGCTCCTCTAGCGGTGGGTACGAGCAGTACTTC. Protein product: CASSSSSGGYEQYF.